The source of this T cell receptor (beta chain) is a study of cytomegalovirus exposure and HLA in healthy donors. The study, taken as a whole, reports: The authors later found HLA-associated TCR beta chains more clonally expanded than equally common others.

This clone was observed a handful of times. The antigen remains undetermined. The primer mix had 60 Vbeta and 13 Jbeta primers. Libraries were prepared by immunoSEQ multiplex PCR; TCRdb keeps only in-frame clonotypes and omits some of them. The table has 100,000 to 150,000 clones, about 85% seen once. The ends were cut back, 8 bases at V and 5 bases at J, with 7 bases in the middle. This CDR3 is 11 amino acids long. Germline assignment: CDR1 GTSNPN and CDR2 SVGIG (reference sequence). Sequences were obtained from PBMCs. This TCR was recovered from a boy aged 5 to 17 in good health and CMV-seronegative. The chain links TRBV30 to TRBJ2-6; D is undetermined. CDR3 loop: CAGLWANVLTF. As DNA, the CDR3 is TGTGCCGGGCTCTGGGCCAACGTCCTGACTTTC.